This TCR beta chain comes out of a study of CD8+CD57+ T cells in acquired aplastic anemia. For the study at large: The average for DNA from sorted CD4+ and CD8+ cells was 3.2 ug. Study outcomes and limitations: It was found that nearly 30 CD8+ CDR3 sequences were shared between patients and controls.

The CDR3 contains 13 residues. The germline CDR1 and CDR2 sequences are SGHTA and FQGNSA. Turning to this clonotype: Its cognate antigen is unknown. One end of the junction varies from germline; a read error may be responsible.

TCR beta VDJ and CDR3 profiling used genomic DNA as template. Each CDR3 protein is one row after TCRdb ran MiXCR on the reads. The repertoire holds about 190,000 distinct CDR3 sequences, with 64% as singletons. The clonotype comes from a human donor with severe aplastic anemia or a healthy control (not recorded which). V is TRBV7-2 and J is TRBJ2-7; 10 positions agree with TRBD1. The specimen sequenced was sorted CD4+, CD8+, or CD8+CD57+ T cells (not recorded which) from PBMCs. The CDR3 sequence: CAGSLGTGDEQYF. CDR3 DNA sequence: TGTGCCGGCAGCCTAGGGACAGGGGACGAGCAGTACTTC. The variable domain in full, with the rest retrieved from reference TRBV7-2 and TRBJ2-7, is GAGVSQSPSNKVTEKGKDVELRCDPISGHTALYWYRQSLGQGLEFLIYFQGNSAPDKSGLPSDRFSAERTGGSVSTLTIQRTQQEDSAVYLCAGSLGTGDEQYFGPGTRLTVT.